This T cell receptor (beta chain) was sequenced during a study of cytomegalovirus exposure and HLA in healthy donors. 13 Jbeta primers and 60 Vbeta primers were used for the PCR. Some clones are missing from TCRdb's copy, which holds only in-frame ones; the method was immunoSEQ multiplex PCR. The sample includes approximately 170,000 clones, about 76% of them seen just once. The count of this clone is one. V was cut by 3 bases and J by 4 bases, with 21 bases left in between. This CDR3 contains 16 residues. CDR1 and CDR2 (germline): GTSNPN, SVGIG (reference sequence). Material: PBMCs. The receptor comes from a male donor in good health and CMV-seropositive. J is TRBJ1-2 and V is TRBV30; D gene unclear. The CDR3 is CAWRVLETTFGYGYTF. CDR3 DNA: TGTGCCTGGAGAGTCCTCGAGACAACCTTTGGCTATGGCTACACCTTC.